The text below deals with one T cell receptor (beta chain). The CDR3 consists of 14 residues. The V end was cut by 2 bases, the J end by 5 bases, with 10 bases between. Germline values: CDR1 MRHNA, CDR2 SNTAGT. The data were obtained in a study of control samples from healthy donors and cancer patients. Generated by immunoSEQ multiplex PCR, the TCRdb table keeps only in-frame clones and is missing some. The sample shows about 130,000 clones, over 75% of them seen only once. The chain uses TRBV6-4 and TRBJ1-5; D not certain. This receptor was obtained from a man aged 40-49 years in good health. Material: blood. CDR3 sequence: CASSDPFGDQPQHF. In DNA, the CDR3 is TGTGCCAGCAGTGACCCCTTCGGGGATCAGCCCCAGCATTTT.